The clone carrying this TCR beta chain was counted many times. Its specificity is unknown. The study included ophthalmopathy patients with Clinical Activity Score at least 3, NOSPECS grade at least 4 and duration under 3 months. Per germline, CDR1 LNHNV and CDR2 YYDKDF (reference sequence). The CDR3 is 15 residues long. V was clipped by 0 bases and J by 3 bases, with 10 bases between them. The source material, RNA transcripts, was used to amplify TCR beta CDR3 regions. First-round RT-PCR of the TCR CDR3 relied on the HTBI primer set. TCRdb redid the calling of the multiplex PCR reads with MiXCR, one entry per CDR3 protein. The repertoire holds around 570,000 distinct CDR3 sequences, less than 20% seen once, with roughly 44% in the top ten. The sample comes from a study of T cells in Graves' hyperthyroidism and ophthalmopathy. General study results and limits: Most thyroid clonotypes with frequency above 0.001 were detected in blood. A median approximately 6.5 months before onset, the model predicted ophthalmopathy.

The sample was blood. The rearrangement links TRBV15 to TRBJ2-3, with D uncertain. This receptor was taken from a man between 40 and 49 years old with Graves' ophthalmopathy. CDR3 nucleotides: TGTGCCACCAGCAGAGAATCCGGTTCTACAGATACGCAGTATTTT. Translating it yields CATSRESGSTDTQYF.